This note documents a single TCR beta chain sequence. The data are from a study of blood T cell repertoires in COVID-19. Study-level information: The study drew acute and convalescent COVID-19 samples from the United States, Italy and Spain.

Germline V gene sequence: CDR1 SGHRS, CDR2 YFSETQ. The CDR3 loop spans 13 amino acids. V was clipped by 4 bases and J by 1 base, with 9 bases between them. Measured with immunoSEQ multiplex PCR; TCRdb has only the in-frame clones, and not every one. Of some 180,000 clones in the sample, around 80% are singletons; the top ten hold approximately 13%. The rearrangement joins TRBV5-1 to TRBJ2-7; TRBD2 might be the D (5 bases). The source material was peripheral blood. This sequence originates from a man aged 45-65 years who had recovered from COVID-19. CDR3 nucleotides: TGCGCCAGCAGCCGCGGGCTATCCTACGAGCAGTACTTC. Translated: CASSRGLSYEQYF.